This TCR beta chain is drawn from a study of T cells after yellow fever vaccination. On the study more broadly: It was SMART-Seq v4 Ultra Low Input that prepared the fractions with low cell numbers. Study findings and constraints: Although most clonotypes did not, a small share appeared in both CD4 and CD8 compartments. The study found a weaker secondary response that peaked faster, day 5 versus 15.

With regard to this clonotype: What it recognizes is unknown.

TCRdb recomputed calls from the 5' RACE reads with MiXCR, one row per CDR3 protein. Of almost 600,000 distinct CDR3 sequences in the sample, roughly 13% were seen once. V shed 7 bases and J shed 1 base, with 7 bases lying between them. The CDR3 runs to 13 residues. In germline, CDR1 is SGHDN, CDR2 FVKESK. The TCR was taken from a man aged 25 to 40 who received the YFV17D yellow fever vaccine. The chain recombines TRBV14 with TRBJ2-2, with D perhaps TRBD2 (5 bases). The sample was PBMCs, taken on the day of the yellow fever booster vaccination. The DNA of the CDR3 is TGTGCCAGCATGGCGGGGAACACCGGGGAGCTGTTTTTT. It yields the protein CASMAGNTGELFF.